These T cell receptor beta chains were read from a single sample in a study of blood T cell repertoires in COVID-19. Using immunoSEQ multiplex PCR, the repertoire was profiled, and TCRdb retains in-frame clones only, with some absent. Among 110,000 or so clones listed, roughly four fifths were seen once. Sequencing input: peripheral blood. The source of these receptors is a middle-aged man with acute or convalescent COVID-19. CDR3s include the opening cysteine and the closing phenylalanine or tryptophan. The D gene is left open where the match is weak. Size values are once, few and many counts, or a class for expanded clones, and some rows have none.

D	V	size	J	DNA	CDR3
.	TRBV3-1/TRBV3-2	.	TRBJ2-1	TGTGCCAGCAGCCAAGTATATAACGGGGACTCCTACAATGAGCAGTTCTTC	CASSQVYNGDSYNEQFF
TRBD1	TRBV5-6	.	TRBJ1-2	TGTGCCAGCAGCGTGGACAGGGAAGATGGCTACACCTTC	CASSVDREDGYTF
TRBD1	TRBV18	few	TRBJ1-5	TGTGCCAGCTCACCGGGACAGGGCAATCAGCCCCAGCATTTT	CASSPGQGNQPQHF
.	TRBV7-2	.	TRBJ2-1	TGTGCCAGCAGCTCGAGACTATCTCAGTTCTTC	CASSSRLSQFF
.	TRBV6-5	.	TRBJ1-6	TGTGCCAGCACCCGGGGGGGGGCCGATAATTCACCCCTCCACTTT	CASTRGGADNSPLHF
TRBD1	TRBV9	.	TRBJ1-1	TGTGCCAGCAGCGAAGGGGGCATGAACACTGAAGCTTTCTTT	CASSEGGMNTEAFF
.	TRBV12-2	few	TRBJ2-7	TGTGCAAGTCGCTTAGGGAGGGCTAGCGGGAGAACCAACGAGCAGTACTTC	CASRLGRASGRTNEQYF
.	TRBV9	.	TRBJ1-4	TGTGCCAGCAGCGTAGGGGGAGGGTTACTTGAAAAACTGTTTTTT	CASSVGGGLLEKLFF
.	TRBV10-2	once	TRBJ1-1	TGCGCCAGCAGTGAGGCTGGCGGGACTGAAGCTTTCTTT	CASSEAGGTEAFF
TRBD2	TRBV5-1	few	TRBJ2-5	TGCGCCAGCAGCGTCGGGACTAGCGGGAGGGAAGAGACCCAGTACTTC	CASSVGTSGREETQYF
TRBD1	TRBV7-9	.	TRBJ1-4	TGTGCCAGCAGCGAGCGATACAGGGGCGGTAATGAAAAACTGTTTTTT	CASSERYRGGNEKLFF
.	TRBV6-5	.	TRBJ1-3	TGTGCCAGCAGTTCCGTCAGCTCTGGAAACACCATATATTTT	CASSSVSSGNTIYF
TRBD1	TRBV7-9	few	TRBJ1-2	TGTGCCAGCAGCCCCACAGGGGCCGCCCTCTATGGCTACACCTTC	CASSPTGAALYGYTF
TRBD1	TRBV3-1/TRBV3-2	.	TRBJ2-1	TGTGCCAGCAGCCACAGGGGGCCAAACAATGAGCAGTTCTTC	CASSHRGPNNEQFF
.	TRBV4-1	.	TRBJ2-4	TGCGCCAGCAGCCAAGGGAATCGCGGGACCTTAGCCAAAAACATTCAGTACTTC	CASSQGNRGTLAKNIQYF
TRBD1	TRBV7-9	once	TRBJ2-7	TGTGCCAGCAGCCATCAGATCGGGACAGGGATTCTCGAGCAGTACTTC	CASSHQIGTGILEQYF
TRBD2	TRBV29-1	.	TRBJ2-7	TGCAGCGGCGGTACCGGGACTAGTGGTCACGAGCAGTACTTC	CSGGTGTSGHEQYF
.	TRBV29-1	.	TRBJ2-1	TGCAGCGTTGCGTTCGGGGGAAATCAGCACAATGAGCAGTTCTTC	CSVAFGGNQHNEQFF
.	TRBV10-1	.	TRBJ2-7	TGCGCCAGCAGTGAGTCAGGGAGCCCCTACGAGCAGTACTTC	CASSESGSPYEQYF
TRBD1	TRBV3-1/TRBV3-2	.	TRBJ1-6	TGTGCCAGCAGCCGCGGACAGGCTCGATCACCCCTCCACTTT	CASSRGQARSPLHF
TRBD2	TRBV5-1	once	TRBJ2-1	TGCGCCAGCAGCTTGTATGCGGGAGGATCCTACAATGAGCAGTTCTTC	CASSLYAGGSYNEQFF
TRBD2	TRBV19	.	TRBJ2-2	TGTGCCAGTAGTGAGACTAGCGCAAACACCGGGGAGCTGTTTTTT	CASSETSANTGELFF
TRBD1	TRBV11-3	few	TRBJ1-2	TGTGCCAGCAGCCAGGACAGGAACTATGGCTACACCTTC	CASSQDRNYGYTF
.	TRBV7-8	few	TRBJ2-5	TGTGCCAGCAGCCATACAGGGATACAAGAGACCCAGTACTTC	CASSHTGIQETQYF
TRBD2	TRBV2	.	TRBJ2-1	TGTGCCAGCGGGCTGGCGGGAGGGCCGGGCAATGAGCAGTTCTTC	CASGLAGGPGNEQFF
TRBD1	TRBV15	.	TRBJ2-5	TGTGCCACCAGCACCAGAGGGGGCTGGGAGACCCAGTACTTC	CATSTRGGWETQYF
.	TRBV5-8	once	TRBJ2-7	TGTGCCAGCAGCTTTGGACAGATCTACGAGCAGTACTTC	CASSFGQIYEQYF
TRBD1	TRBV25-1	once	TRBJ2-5	TGTGCCAGCAGTGTAACAGGGGGTGGGGAGACCCAGTACTTC	CASSVTGGGETQYF
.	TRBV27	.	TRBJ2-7	TGTGCCAGCAGTATGACCCGACAGAGAAGCTCCTACGAGCAGTACTTC	CASSMTRQRSSYEQYF
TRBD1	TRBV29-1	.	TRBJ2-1	TGCAGCGTCCAGACAGGGGCGTACAATGAGCAGTTCTTC	CSVQTGAYNEQFF
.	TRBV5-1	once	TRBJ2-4	TGCGCCAGCAGCTTGCTCACAGGGTTGGACATTCAGTACTTC	CASSLLTGLDIQYF
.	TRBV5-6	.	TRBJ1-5	TGTGCCAGCAGCCTTGAGGGAGGCGCCGATCAGCCCCAGCATTTT	CASSLEGGADQPQHF
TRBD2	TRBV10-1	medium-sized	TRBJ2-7	TGCGCCAGCAGTGACGCGGGAGGAGGCGAGCAGTACTTC	CASSDAGGGEQYF
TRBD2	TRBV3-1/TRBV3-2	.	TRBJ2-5	TGTGCCAGCAGCCCAAGCGGGACGGGGCAAGAGACCCAGTACTTC	CASSPSGTGQETQYF
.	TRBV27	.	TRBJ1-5	TGTGCCAGCAGTTGGGGGGGCGGTACGCATCAGCCCCAGCATTTT	CASSWGGGTHQPQHF
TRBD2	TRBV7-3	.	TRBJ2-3	TGTGCCAGCAGCAGGGGACTAGTGATTTCTCGCACAGATACGCAGTATTTT	CASSRGLVISRTDTQYF
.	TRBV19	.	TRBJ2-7	TGTGCCAGTAGTATAGGCAGGTCGTACTCCTACGAGCAGTACTTC	CASSIGRSYSYEQYF
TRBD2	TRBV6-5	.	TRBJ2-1	TGTGCCAGCTTATCCGGGACTAGTCCCTACAATGAGCAGTTCTTC	CASLSGTSPYNEQFF
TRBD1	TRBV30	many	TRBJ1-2	TGTGCCTGGGGAAATCAGGACAGGGATGGCGGCTACACCTTC	CAWGNQDRDGGYTF
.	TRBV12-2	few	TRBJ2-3	TGTGCAAGTCGCTTAGCTGAGGTGGTTAGGGGAGGAGATACGCAGTATTTT	CASRLAEVVRGGDTQYF
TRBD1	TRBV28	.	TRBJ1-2	TGTGCCACCAGGACACAGGGGATTGGGAGCGGCTACACCTTC	CATRTQGIGSGYTF
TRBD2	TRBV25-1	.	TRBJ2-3	TGTGCCAGCAGTTTTAGCGGGAGGGCCGCAGATACGCAGTATTTT	CASSFSGRAADTQYF
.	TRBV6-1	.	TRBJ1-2	TGTGCCAGCAGTGAAGCGTCCAGGGGTGGCTACACCTTC	CASSEASRGGYTF
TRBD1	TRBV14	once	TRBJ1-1	TGTGCCAGCAGCCAAGAGACAGGGTTTTATACTGAAGCTTTCTTT	CASSQETGFYTEAFF
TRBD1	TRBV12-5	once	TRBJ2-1	TGTGCTAGTGGTTTGGTACGACAGGGGGTACATGAGCAGTTCTTC	CASGLVRQGVHEQFF
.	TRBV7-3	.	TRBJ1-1	TGTGCCAGCAGCCTTGGGGGACTTGGGAACACTGAAGCTTTCTTT	CASSLGGLGNTEAFF
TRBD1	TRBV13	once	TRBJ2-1	TGTGCCAGCAGCCCCCCCACAGGGGTCAATGAGCAGTTCTTC	CASSPPTGVNEQFF
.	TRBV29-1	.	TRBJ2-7	TGCAGCGTTGAAACGGCGGACAGTTACGAGCAGTACTTC	CSVETADSYEQYF
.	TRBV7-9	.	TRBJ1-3	TGTGCCAGCAGCTTGGGGCAGGGGAACACCATATATTTT	CASSLGQGNTIYF
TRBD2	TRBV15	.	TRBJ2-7	TGTGCCACCAGCAGAGCGGGGGGGGGAGGCGAGCAGTACTTC	CATSRAGGGGEQYF
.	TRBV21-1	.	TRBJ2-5	TGTGCCAGCAGCAAAGACCTCTCCGGACTAGAAGAAGAGACCCAGTACTTC	CASSKDLSGLEEETQYF
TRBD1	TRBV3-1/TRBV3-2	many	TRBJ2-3	TGTGCCAGCAGCCGCCCGGACAGGGTCCATTTTGGTGCAGATACGCAGTATTTT	CASSRPDRVHFGADTQYF
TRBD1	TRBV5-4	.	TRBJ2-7	TGTGCCAGCAGCTTCGGCGGACAGGGGGCTAACGAGCAGTACTTC	CASSFGGQGANEQYF
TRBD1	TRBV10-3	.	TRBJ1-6	TGTGCCATCAGTGAGCCTGGGACAGGAGGTTCACCCCTCCACTTT	CAISEPGTGGSPLHF
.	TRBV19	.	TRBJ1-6	TGTGCCAGTAGTAAAGGAGGGCAGGGAAATTCACCCCTCCACTTT	CASSKGGQGNSPLHF